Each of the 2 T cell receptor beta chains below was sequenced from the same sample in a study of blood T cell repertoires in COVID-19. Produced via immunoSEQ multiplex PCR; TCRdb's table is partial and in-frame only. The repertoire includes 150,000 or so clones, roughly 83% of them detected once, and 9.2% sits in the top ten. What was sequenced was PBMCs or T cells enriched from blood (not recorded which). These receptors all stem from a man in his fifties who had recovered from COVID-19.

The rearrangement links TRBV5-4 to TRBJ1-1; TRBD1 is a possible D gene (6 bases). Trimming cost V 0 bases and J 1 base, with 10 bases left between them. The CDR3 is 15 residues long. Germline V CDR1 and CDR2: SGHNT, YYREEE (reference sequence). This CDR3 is CASSLARGPNTEAFF. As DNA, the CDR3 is TGTGCCAGCAGCTTGGCCAGGGGCCCGAACACTGAAGCTTTCTTT. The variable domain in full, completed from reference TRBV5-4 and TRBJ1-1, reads ETGVTQSPTHLIKTRGQQVTLRCSSQSGHNTVSWYQQALGQGPQFIFQYYREEENGRGNFPPRFSGLQFPNYSSELNVNALELDDSALYLCASSLARGPNTEAFFGQGTRLTVV.

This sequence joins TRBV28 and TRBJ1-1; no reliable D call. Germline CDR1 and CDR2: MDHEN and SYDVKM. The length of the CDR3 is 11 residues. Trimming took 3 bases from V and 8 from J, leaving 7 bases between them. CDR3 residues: CASSFEGEAFF. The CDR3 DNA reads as TGTGCCAGCAGTTTTGAGGGAGAAGCTTTCTTT.